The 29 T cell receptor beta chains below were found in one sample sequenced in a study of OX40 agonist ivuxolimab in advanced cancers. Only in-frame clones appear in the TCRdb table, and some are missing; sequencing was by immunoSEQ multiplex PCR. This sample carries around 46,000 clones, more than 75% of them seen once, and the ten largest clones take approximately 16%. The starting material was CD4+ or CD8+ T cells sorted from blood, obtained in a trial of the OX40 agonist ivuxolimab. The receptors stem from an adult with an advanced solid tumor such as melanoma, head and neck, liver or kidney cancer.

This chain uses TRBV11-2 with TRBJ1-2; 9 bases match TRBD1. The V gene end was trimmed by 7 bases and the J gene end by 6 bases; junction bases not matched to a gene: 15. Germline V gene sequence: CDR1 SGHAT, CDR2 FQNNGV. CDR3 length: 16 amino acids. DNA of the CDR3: TGTGCCAGCAAAGCTTACCGAGGGGACAGGGAAAATGGCTACACCTTC. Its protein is CASKAYRGDRENGYTF.

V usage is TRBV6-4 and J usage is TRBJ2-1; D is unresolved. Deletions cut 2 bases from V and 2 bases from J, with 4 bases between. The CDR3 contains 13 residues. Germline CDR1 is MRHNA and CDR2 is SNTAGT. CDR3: CASSDGPYNEQFF. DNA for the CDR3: TGTGCCAGCAGTGACGGCCCCTACAATGAGCAGTTCTTC.

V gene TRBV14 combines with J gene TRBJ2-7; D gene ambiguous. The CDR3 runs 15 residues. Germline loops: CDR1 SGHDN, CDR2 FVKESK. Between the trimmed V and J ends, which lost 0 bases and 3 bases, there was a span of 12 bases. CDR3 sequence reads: CASSQEPDPYYEQYF. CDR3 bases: TGTGCCAGCAGCCAAGAACCGGATCCATACTACGAGCAGTACTTC.

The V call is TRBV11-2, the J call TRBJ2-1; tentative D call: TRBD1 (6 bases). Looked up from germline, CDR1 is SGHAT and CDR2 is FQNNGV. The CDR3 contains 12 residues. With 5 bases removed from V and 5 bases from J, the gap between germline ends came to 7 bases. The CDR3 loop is CASSGGHNEQFF. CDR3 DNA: TGTGCCAGCAGCGGGGGCCACAATGAGCAGTTCTTC.

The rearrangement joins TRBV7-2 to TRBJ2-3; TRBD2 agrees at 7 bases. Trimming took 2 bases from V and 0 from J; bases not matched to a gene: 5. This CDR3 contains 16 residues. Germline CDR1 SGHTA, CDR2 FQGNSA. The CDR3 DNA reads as TGTGCCAGCAGCTTACCGATAGCGGGTAGCACAGATACGCAGTATTTT. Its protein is CASSLPIAGSTDTQYF.

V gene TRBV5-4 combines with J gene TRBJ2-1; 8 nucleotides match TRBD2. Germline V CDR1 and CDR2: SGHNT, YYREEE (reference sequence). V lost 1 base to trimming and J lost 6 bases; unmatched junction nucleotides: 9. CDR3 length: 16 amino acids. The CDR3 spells CASSLPSGSPGNEQFF. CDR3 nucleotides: TGTGCCAGCAGCTTGCCGAGCGGGAGTCCGGGCAATGAGCAGTTCTTC.

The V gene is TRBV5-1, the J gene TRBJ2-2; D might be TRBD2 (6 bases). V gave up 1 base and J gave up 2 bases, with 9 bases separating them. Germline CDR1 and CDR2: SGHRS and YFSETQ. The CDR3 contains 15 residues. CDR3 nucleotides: TGCGCCAGCAGCTTGTACGGGAGAAACACCGGGGAGCTGTTTTTT. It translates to CASSLYGRNTGELFF. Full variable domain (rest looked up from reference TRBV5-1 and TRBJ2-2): KAGVTQTPRYLIKTRGQQVTLSCSPISGHRSVSWYQQTPGQGLQFLFEYFSETQRNKGNFPGRFSGRQFSNSRSEMNVSTLELGDSALYLCASSLYGRNTGELFFGEGSRLTVL.

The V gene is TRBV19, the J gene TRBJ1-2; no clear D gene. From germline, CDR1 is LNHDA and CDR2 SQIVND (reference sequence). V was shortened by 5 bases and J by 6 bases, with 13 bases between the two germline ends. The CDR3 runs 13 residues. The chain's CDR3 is CASSLYLPDGYTF. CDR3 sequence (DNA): TGTGCCAGTAGTTTGTACCTGCCGGATGGCTACACCTTC.

Written as DNA, the CDR3 is TGTGCCAGCAGTTGGTCCGGGCGCACTGAAGCTTTCTTT. Its protein is CASSWSGRTEAFF. V and J are TRBV27 and TRBJ1-1; D not resolved. The CDR3 has 13 residues. CDR1 is MNHEY, CDR2 SMNVEV, per germline (reference sequence). With 4 bases removed from V and 4 bases from J, the gap between germline ends came to 10 bases.

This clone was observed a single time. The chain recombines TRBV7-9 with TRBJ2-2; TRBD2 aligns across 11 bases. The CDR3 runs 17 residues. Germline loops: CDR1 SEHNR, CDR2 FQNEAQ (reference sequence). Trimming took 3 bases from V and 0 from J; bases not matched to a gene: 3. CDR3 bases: TGTGCCAGCAGCTTTCCTAGCGGGAGGCCGAACACCGGGGAGCTGTTTTTT. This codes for CASSFPSGRPNTGELFF.

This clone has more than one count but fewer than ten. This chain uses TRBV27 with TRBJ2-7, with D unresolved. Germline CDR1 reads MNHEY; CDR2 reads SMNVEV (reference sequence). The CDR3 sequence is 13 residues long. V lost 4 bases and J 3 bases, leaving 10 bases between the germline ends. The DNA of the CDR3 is TGTGCCAGCAGTTACACTAAACACTACGAGCAGTACTTC. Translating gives CASSYTKHYEQYF.

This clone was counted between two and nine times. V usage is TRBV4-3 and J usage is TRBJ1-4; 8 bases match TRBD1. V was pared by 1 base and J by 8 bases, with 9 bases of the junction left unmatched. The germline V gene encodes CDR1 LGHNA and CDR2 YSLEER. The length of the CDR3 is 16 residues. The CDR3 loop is CASSQGFGTGKEKLFF. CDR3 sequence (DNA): TGCGCCAGCAGCCAAGGGTTTGGGACAGGTAAAGAAAAACTGTTTTTT.

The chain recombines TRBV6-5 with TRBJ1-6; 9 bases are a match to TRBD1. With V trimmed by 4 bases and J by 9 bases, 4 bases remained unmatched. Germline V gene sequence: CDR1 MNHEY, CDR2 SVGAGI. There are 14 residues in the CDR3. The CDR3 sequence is CASSLTGGTSPLHF. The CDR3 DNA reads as TGTGCCAGCAGTTTAACAGGGGGCACTTCACCCCTCCACTTT.

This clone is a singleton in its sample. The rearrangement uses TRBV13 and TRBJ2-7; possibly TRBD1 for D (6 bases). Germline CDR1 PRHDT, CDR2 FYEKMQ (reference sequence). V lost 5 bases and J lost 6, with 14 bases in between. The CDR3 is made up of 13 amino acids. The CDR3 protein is CASSPRQVGEQYF. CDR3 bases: TGTGCCAGCAGCCCCCGACAGGTAGGCGAGCAGTACTTC.

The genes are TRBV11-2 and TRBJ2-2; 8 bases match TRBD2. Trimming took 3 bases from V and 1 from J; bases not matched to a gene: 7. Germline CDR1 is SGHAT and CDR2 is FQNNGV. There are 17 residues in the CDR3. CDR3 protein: CASSFSVAGGNTGELFF. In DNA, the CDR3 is TGTGCCAGCAGCTTTTCTGTTGCGGGGGGGAACACCGGGGAGCTGTTTTTT.

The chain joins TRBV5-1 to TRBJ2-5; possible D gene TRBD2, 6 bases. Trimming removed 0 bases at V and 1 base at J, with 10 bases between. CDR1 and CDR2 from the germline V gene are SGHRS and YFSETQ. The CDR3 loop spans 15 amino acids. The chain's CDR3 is CASSLGLEAQETQYF. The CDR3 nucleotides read TGCGCCAGCAGCTTGGGACTAGAGGCCCAAGAGACCCAGTACTTC.

CDR3 loop: CASSVGVNTEAFF. The CDR3 DNA sequence: TGTGCCAGCAGCGTAGGGGTTAACACTGAAGCTTTCTTT. The rearrangement uses TRBV27 and TRBJ1-1; D may be TRBD1 (5 bases). CDR1 and CDR2 (germline): MNHEY, SMNVEV (reference sequence). The V end was cut by 6 bases, the J end by 2 bases, with 10 bases between. There are 13 residues in the CDR3.

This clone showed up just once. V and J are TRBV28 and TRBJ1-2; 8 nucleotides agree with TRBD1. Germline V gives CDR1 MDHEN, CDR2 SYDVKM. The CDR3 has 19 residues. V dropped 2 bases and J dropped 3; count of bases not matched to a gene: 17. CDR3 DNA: TGTGCCAGCAGTTTAGGGCACGACCTCGGACAGGGAGGGGACTATGGCTACACCTTC. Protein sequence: CASSLGHDLGQGGDYGYTF.

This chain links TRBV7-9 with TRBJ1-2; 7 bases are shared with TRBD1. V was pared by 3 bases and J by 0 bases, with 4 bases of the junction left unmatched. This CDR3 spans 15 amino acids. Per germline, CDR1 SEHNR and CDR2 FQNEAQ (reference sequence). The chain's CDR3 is CASSFSGTANYGYTF. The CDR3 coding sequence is TGTGCCAGCAGCTTTTCCGGGACAGCTAACTATGGCTACACCTTC.

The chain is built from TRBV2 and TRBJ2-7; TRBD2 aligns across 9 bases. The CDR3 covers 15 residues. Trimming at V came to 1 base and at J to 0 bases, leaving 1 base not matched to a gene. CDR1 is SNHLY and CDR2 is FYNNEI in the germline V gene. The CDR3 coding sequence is TGTGCCAGCAGTGAAGGGACTAGCGTCTCCTACGAGCAGTACTTC. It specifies CASSEGTSVSYEQYF.

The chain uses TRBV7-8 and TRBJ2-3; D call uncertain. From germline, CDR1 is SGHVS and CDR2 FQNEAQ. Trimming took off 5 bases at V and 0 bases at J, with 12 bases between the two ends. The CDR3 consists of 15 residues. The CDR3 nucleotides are TGTGCCAGCAGCCCGACTGCTACTAGCACAGATACGCAGTATTTT. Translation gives CASSPTATSTDTQYF.

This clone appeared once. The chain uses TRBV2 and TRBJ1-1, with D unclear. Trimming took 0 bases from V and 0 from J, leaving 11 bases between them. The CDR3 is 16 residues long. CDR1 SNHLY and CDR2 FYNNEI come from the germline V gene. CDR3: CASSEASVLMNTEAFF. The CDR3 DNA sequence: TGTGCCAGCAGTGAAGCGTCGGTCCTCATGAACACTGAAGCTTTCTTT.

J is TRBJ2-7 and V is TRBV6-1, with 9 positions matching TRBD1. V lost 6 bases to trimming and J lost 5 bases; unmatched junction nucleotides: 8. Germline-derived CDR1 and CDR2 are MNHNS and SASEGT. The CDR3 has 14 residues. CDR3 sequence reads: CASRPGTGPNEQYF. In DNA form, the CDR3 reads TGTGCCAGCAGGCCCGGGACAGGGCCCAACGAGCAGTACTTC.

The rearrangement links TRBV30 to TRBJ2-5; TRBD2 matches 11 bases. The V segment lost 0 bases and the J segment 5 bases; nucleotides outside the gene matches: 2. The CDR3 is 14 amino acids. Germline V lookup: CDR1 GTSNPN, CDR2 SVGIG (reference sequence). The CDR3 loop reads CAWSVSGGVETQYF. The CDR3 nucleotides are TGTGCCTGGAGTGTTAGCGGGGGGGTTGAGACCCAGTACTTC.

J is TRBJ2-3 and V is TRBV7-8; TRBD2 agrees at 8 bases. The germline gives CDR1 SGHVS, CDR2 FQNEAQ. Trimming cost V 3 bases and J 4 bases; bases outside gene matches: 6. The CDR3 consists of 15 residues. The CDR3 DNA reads TGTGCCAGCAGCTTTTTACAAGCGGGGGCAGATACGCAGTATTTT. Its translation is CASSFLQAGADTQYF.

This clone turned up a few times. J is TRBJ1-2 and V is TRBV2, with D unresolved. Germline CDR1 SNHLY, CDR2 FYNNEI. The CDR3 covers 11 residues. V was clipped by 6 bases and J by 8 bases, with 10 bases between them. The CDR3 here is CASRRSLGYTF. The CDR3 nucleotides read TGTGCCAGCAGACGGAGTTTGGGCTACACCTTC. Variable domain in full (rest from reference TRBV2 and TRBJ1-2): EPEVTQTPSHQVTQMGQEVILRCVPISNHLYFYWYRQILGQKVEFLVSFYNNEISEKSEIFDDQFSVERPDGSNFTLKIRSTKLEDSAMYFCASRRSLGYTFGSGTRLTVV.

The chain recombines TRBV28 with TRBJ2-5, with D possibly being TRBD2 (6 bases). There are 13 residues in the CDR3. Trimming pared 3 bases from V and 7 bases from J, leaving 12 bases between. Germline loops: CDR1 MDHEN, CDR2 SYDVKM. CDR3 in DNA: TGTGCCAGCAGTTTGGGCGGGGAAGGGACCCAGTACTTC. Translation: CASSLGGEGTQYF.

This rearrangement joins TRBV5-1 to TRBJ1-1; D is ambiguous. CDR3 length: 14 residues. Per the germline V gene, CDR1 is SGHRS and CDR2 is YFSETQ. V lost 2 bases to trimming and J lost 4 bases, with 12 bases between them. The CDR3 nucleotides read TGCGCCAGCAGCTTAAGTGGCGGATTCACTGAAGCTTTCTTT. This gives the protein CASSLSGGFTEAFF.

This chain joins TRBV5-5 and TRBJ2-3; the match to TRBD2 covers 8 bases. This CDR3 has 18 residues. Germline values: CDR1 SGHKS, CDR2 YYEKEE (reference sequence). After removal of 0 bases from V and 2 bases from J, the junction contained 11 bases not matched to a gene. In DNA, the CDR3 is TGTGCCAGCAGCTTGGCATATAGAGCGGGGGCCTCCACAGATACGCAGTATTTT. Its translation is CASSLAYRAGASTDTQYF.